These 27 T cell receptor beta chains share one sample of origin, sequenced in a study of CD8+CD57+ T cells in acquired aplastic anemia. The study profiled TCR beta VDJ and CDR3 using genomic DNA as template. TCRdb reanalysed the reads using MiXCR and keeps one entry per CDR3 protein. The table includes about 130,000 distinct CDR3 sequences, approximately 41% detected once. The sample consisted of sorted CD4+, CD8+, or CD8+CD57+ T cells (not recorded which) from PBMCs. The origin of the receptors is a human donor in good health, serving as a control.

Comment on this clonotype: Mismatch with germline at one junction end may stem from a read error. The chain employs TRBV18 and TRBJ2-3; unclear D gene. Germline values: CDR1 KGHSH, CDR2 LQKENI. CDR3 size: 13 residues. CDR3 residues: CASTDRSTDAQYF. The CDR3 DNA follows: TGTGCCAGCACAGACCGTAGCACAGATGCGCAGTATTTT.

There are a few counts of this clonotype. The chain links TRBV27 to TRBJ2-3; D is uncertain. Trimming cost V 6 bases and J 2 bases, with 18 bases left between them. The length of the CDR3 is 16 residues. CDR1 and CDR2 from the germline V gene are MNHEY and SMNVEV (reference sequence). Here the CDR3 DNA reads TGTGCCAGCAGCCCCAACCGGGTTAGTTCCACAGATACGCAGTATTTT. It specifies CASSPNRVSSTDTQYF.

The chain uses TRBV19 and TRBJ2-1, with D tentatively TRBD2 (5 bases). This CDR3 contains 13 residues. Germline assignment: CDR1 LNHDA and CDR2 SQIVND (reference sequence). The ends were cut back, 8 bases at V and 6 bases at J, with 14 bases in the middle. CDR3 nucleotide sequence: TGTGCCAGTGCTCACCTACGGGGCAATGAGCAGTTCTTC. It specifies CASAHLRGNEQFF.

In this sample, this clonotype turned up many times. This chain joins TRBV14 and TRBJ2-6, with no clear D. Germline V gene lookup returns CDR1 SGHDN and CDR2 FVKESK. V gave up 4 bases and J gave up 2 bases, with 6 bases separating them. This CDR3 comprises 14 residues. The CDR3 DNA follows: TGTGCCAGCAGCCCCGGACCTGGGGCCAACGTCCTGACTTTC. Translation gives CASSPGPGANVLTF.

The CDR3 reads CASRRATNTGELFF. The DNA for the CDR3 is TGCGCCAGCCGGCGGGCCACGAACACCGGGGAGCTGTTTTTT. This chain connects TRBV10-2 to TRBJ2-2; TRBD2 is a possible D gene (5 bases). This CDR3 is 14 amino acids long. Trimming removed 8 bases from V and 0 bases from J, with 10 bases in between. Germline V gene data show CDR1 as WSHSY and CDR2 as SAAADI.

The gene calls are TRBV2 and TRBJ2-7; tentatively, D is TRBD2 (6 bases). This CDR3 spans 14 amino acids. The germline gives CDR1 SNHLY, CDR2 FYNNEI. Between the trimmed V and J ends, which lost 0 bases and 5 bases, there was a span of 11 bases. CDR3 in DNA: TGTGCCAGCAGTGAAGCGGGAGGAAACCACGAGCAGTACTTC. Protein product: CASSEAGGNHEQYF.

This clonotype appeared many times. This chain joins TRBV2 and TRBJ2-2; no definite D call. Germline values: CDR1 SNHLY, CDR2 FYNNEI. Trimming left V 5 bases short and J 3 bases short, with 4 bases between. This CDR3 has 12 amino acids. This CDR3 reads CASSRDTGELFF. The CDR3 DNA reads TGTGCCAGCAGTCGGGACACCGGGGAGCTGTTTTTT. Complete variable domain (other parts from reference TRBV2 and TRBJ2-2): EPEVTQTPSHQVTQMGQEVILRCVPISNHLYFYWYRQILGQKVEFLVSFYNNEISEKSEIFDDQFSVERPDGSNFTLKIRSTKLEDSAMYFCASSRDTGELFFGEGSRLTVL.

This clonotype was detected ten times or more. The V gene is TRBV5-1, the J gene TRBJ2-5, with D possibly TRBD2 on 7 matching bases. Germline V CDR1 and CDR2: SGHRS, YFSETQ. Trimming shortened V by 1 base and J by 5 bases, and 18 bases separated the two germline ends. The CDR3 has 16 residues. CDR3 DNA: TGCGCCAGCAGCTTGACGTCGGGGGGCGGATGGGAGACCCAGTACTTC. This codes for CASSLTSGGGWETQYF.

The chain joins TRBV10-3 to TRBJ1-5, with TRBD1 matching over 8 bases. The length of the CDR3 is 14 residues. CDR1 is ENHRY and CDR2 is SYGVKD in the germline V gene. Trimming at V came to 3 bases and at J to 6 bases, leaving 4 bases not matched to a gene. Here the CDR3 DNA reads TGTGCCATCAGTGACCAGGGGGCAGTTCAGCCCCAGCATTTT. This translates into CAISDQGAVQPQHF.

This clonotype has a handful of counts. This rearrangement joins TRBV25-1 to TRBJ2-3; TRBD1 or TRBD2 may be the D gene (5 bases each). V lost 11 bases to trimming and J lost 2 bases, with 17 bases between them. Germline V gene sequence: CDR1 MGHDK, CDR2 SYGVNS. CDR3 size: 14 residues. For the CDR3, the DNA is TGTGCCTCAAATTCGGGACGGATCACAGATACGCAGTATTTT. Translating it yields CASNSGRITDTQYF.

The rearrangement links TRBV25-1 to TRBJ1-4, with unresolved D. Trimming took 6 bases from V and 8 from J, leaving 13 bases between them. Germline V CDR1 and CDR2: MGHDK, SYGVNS. The CDR3 consists of 13 residues. The CDR3 loop is CASRPGHTEKLFF. In nucleotides, the CDR3 is TGTGCCAGCAGGCCGGGCCATACGGAAAAACTGTTTTTT.

This clonotype was seen many times. CDR3 amino acids: CASSFLRGSGYTF. CDR3 nucleotide sequence: TGTGCCAGCAGCTTTCTTCGGGGGTCCGGCTACACCTTC. The chain has TRBV7-8 and TRBJ1-2, with TRBD1 as a possible D gene (5 bases). The CDR3 runs to 13 residues. Trimming took 3 bases from V and 8 from J, leaving 13 bases between them. CDR1 and CDR2 (germline): SGHVS, FQNEAQ.

The table lists this clonotype with a count of one. The chain recombines TRBV25-1 with TRBJ1-1; TRBD1 matches at 7 bases. CDR1 is MGHDK, CDR2 SYGVNS, per germline. This CDR3 spans 14 amino acids. The ends lost 4 bases at V and 4 bases at J; junction bases unmatched: 6. The CDR3 DNA reads as TGTGCCAGCAGTGCAGACAGGGTGGGCACTGAAGCTTTCTTT. Encoded protein: CASSADRVGTEAFF.

This clonotype was seen repeatedly, ten times or more. The genes are TRBV4-1 and TRBJ1-1; D may be TRBD1 (5 bases). Looked up from germline, CDR1 is MGHRA and CDR2 is YSYEKL. The germline V and J ends were trimmed by 1 base and 4 bases, with 7 bases remaining between them. This CDR3 contains 13 residues. This CDR3 is CASSQAGTTEAFF. The CDR3 bases are TGCGCCAGCAGCCAAGCAGGGACCACTGAAGCTTTCTTT.

This clonotype was detected many times. The rearrangement joins TRBV19 to TRBJ2-7; no reliable D call. From germline, CDR1 is LNHDA and CDR2 SQIVND (reference sequence). This CDR3 is 12 amino acids long. V was pared by 0 bases and J by 3 bases, with 3 bases between. DNA of the CDR3: TGTGCCAGTAGTATAGACGGCTACGAGCAGTACTTC. Encoded protein: CASSIDGYEQYF.

This clonotype was counted a few times. This rearrangement joins TRBV11-2 to TRBJ1-1; 10 positions agree with TRBD1. The germline V gene encodes CDR1 SGHAT and CDR2 FQNNGV. This CDR3 is 18 amino acids long. Trimming cost V 1 base and J 2 bases; bases outside gene matches: 10. CDR3 nucleotide sequence: TGTGCCAGCAGCTTAGTCGAGACAGGGGGCTGGTTAAACACTGAAGCTTTCTTT. It is translated as CASSLVETGGWLNTEAFF.

As regards this clonotype: This may be a read error, as it is one base from a much larger clone. The CDR3 region has the DNA TGTGCCAGCAGCCAAATGGTGACTAGCGGGACAACGCAGTTCTTC. The encoded protein is CASSQMVTSGTTQFF. This chain uses TRBV4-2 with TRBJ2-1; 11 bases are a match to TRBD2. CDR3 length equals 15 residues. Unmatched junction bases numbered 9, after V lost 2 bases and J lost 12 bases. Germline CDR1 reads LGHNA; CDR2 reads YNFKEQ.

J is TRBJ2-5 and V is TRBV29-1, with D possibly matching TRBD2 (5 bases). V lost 3 bases, J lost 7 bases, and 6 bases lay in between. This CDR3 region has 10 residues. CDR1 SQVTM and CDR2 ANQGSEA come from the germline V gene. The CDR3 DNA is TGCAGCGTTGATGAGGGGACCCAGTACTTC. It yields the protein CSVDEGTQYF.

Turning to this clonotype: A single base separates this from a much larger clone, so it may be a read error. This chain uses TRBV2 with TRBJ1-4; no clear D gene. From germline, CDR1 is SNHLY and CDR2 FYNNEI. Trimming removed 5 bases from V and 8 bases from J, with 24 bases in between. This CDR3 comprises 17 residues. In DNA, the CDR3 is TGTGCCAGCAGTTTCACCGGGAGCCGGTTACCTGGGGAAAAACTGTTTTTT. Translation: CASSFTGSRLPGEKLFF.

The CDR3 DNA is TGTGCCAGCAGTAACGGGGCCGAGCAGTACTTC. Its translation is CASSNGAEQYF. The chain combines TRBV6-5 with TRBJ2-7; D is perhaps TRBD1 or TRBD2 (5 bases each). The CDR3 is 11 residues long. Germline lookup yields CDR1 MNHEY and CDR2 SVGAGI. Trimming took 5 bases from V and 6 from J, leaving 8 bases between them.

J is TRBJ2-7 and V is TRBV18; 7 bases match TRBD1. The CDR3 runs to 17 residues. The germline V gene encodes CDR1 KGHSH and CDR2 LQKENI. V trimming: 3 bases; J trimming: 0 bases; junction bases outside the gene matches: 11. The CDR3 sequence is CASSPNFVGGSSYEQYF. In nucleotides, the CDR3 is TGTGCCAGCTCACCCAACTTTGTAGGGGGCAGCTCCTACGAGCAGTACTTC.

The J gene is TRBJ1-5, the V gene TRBV5-6; D is perhaps TRBD1 (5 bases). The CDR3 is 13 residues long. The germline V gene has CDR1 SGHDT and CDR2 YYEEEE. V lost 1 base, J lost 5 bases, and 7 bases lay in between. The CDR3 DNA reads as TGTGCCAGCAGCTTGACAGGACATCAGCCCCAGCATTTT. This gives the protein CASSLTGHQPQHF. Full variable domain (outside the CDR3, taken from reference TRBV5-6 and TRBJ1-5): DAGVTQSPTHLIKTRGQQVTLRCSPKSGHDTVSWYQQALGQGPQFIFQYYEEEERQRGNFPDRFSGHQFPNYSSELNVNALLLGDSALYLCASSLTGHQPQHFGDGTRLSIL.

A remark on this clonotype: The germline gene is not matched at one end of the junction; a read error may be the cause. This chain joins TRBV27 and TRBJ1-2; TRBD1 is a possible D gene (6 bases). The CDR3 runs to 15 residues. Germline-derived CDR1 and CDR2 are MNHEY and SMNVEV (reference sequence). CDR3 nucleotides: TGTGCCAGCAGTTTACTCGGGGGCGCCGACTATGGCTGCACCTTC. As protein: CASSLLGGADYGCTF.

V gene TRBV20-1 combines with J gene TRBJ2-1, with TRBD1 matching 9 bases. This CDR3 region has 16 residues. Unmatched junction bases numbered 10, after V lost 3 bases and J lost 4 bases. Germline lookup yields CDR1 DFQATT and CDR2 SNEGSKA (reference sequence). The CDR3 reads CSASGSGQGKYNEQFF. DNA of the CDR3: TGCAGTGCTAGCGGTTCCGGACAGGGGAAATACAATGAGCAGTTCTTC.

This clonotype was counted ten times or more. This rearrangement joins TRBV7-6 to TRBJ2-7, with D tentatively TRBD1 or TRBD2 (6 bases each). From germline, CDR1 is SGHVS and CDR2 FNYEAQ. CDR3 length equals 14 residues. With 1 base removed from V and 2 bases from J, the gap between germline ends came to 9 bases. CDR3 sequence (DNA): TGTGCCAGCAGCTTAGAGGAGGGGGCCTACGAGCAGTACTTC. Translated, it gives CASSLEEGAYEQYF.

This chain joins TRBV29-1 and TRBJ2-7, with D perhaps TRBD2 (5 bases). V lost 4 bases and J 4 bases, leaving 8 bases between the germline ends. The CDR3 spans 11 residues. Germline-derived CDR1 and CDR2 are SQVTM and ANQGSEA. In DNA, the CDR3 is TGCAGCGTTGGGACGGGGTACGAGCAGTACTTC. Translated: CSVGTGYEQYF.

This clonotype occurred once. This chain joins TRBV19 and TRBJ1-3; a possible D gene is TRBD1 (6 bases). The germline V gene encodes CDR1 LNHDA and CDR2 SQIVND (reference sequence). This CDR3 is 16 amino acids long. V shed 3 bases and J shed 4 bases, with 16 bases lying between them. CDR3 sequence (DNA): TGTGCCAGTAGTATCCCCCGGGGGCTAAGAGGAAACACCATATATTTT. This translates into CASSIPRGLRGNTIYF. The variable domain in full, completed from reference TRBV19 and TRBJ1-3, reads DGGITQSPKYLFRKEGQNVTLSCEQNLNHDAMYWYRQDPGQGLRLIYYSQIVNDFQKGDIAEGYSVSREKKESFPLTVTSAQKNPTAFYLCASSIPRGLRGNTIYFGEGSWLTVV.